The 10 T cell receptor beta chains below come from one sample, sequenced in a study of blood T cell repertoires in COVID-19. Sequencing was performed with immunoSEQ multiplex PCR; in TCRdb, only in-frame clones are kept and a portion is missing. The profile shows 250,000 to 300,000 clones, under 90% of them singletons. Sequenced: peripheral blood. The receptors here all came from a woman in her 40s who had recovered from COVID-19.

DNA of the CDR3: TGTGCCAGCACTCGGGGACTCACCGGGGAGCTGTTTTTT. Translation gives CASTRGLTGELFF. The chain uses TRBV3-1 (or the pseudogene TRBV3-2) and TRBJ2-2, with D possibly matching TRBD2 (6 bases). Trimming removed 7 bases at V and 4 bases at J, with 10 bases between. This CDR3 has 13 residues. Germline V lookup: CDR1 LGHDT, CDR2 YNNKEL (reference sequence).

The rearrangement links TRBV27 to TRBJ1-4; no clear D. This CDR3 spans 16 amino acids. Germline assignment: CDR1 MNHEY and CDR2 SMNVEV (reference sequence). V was shortened by 5 bases and J by 4 bases, with 17 bases between the two germline ends. The CDR3 loop is CASSPSFPGINEKLFF. CDR3 DNA sequence: TGTGCCAGCAGTCCAAGTTTCCCGGGGATTAATGAAAAACTGTTTTTT.

This chain joins TRBV10-3 and TRBJ2-7, with a tentative D call TRBD2 (5 bases). The V and J ends lost 9 bases and 2 bases respectively, with 8 bases between them. The CDR3 consists of 11 residues. Germline CDR1 ENHRY, CDR2 SYGVKD. This CDR3 reads CAIQEAYEQYF. In nucleotides, the CDR3 is TGTGCCATTCAGGAGGCCTACGAGCAGTACTTC.

This chain uses TRBV19 with TRBJ2-1; 12 nucleotides align to TRBD2. V shed 4 bases and J 2 bases; nucleotides not matched to a gene: 12. The CDR3 consists of 19 residues. Germline V CDR1 and CDR2: LNHDA, SQIVND (reference sequence). CDR3 region: CASSRNGGLAGPPYNEQFF. CDR3 nucleotide sequence: TGTGCCAGTAGTAGGAATGGGGGACTAGCGGGCCCACCCTACAATGAGCAGTTCTTC.

The chain carries TRBV19 and TRBJ2-1, with 7 nucleotides matching TRBD2. J gave up 5 bases and V 1 base, and 5 bases lay outside the gene matches. Germline CDR1 and CDR2: LNHDA and SQIVND (reference sequence). This CDR3 has 15 residues. Written as DNA, the CDR3 is TGTGCCAGTAGTATAGTGGCTAGCGGAGACAATGAGCAGTTCTTC. Residues: CASSIVASGDNEQFF.

The genes are TRBV6-2 or TRBV6-3 and TRBJ1-1; 8 nucleotides match TRBD1. Germline V lookup: CDR1 MNHEY, CDR2 SVGEGT. This CDR3 comprises 15 residues. J lost 5 bases, V lost 2 bases, and 7 bases had no gene match. The CDR3 loop is CASSYPTGEGTEAFF. CDR3 in DNA: TGTGCCAGCAGTTACCCGACAGGGGAGGGGACTGAAGCTTTCTTT.

The chain has TRBV5-1 and TRBJ1-5; 7 bases are shared with TRBD1. Germline-derived CDR1 and CDR2 are SGHRS and YFSETQ. Losses at the gene ends were 0 bases for V and 0 bases for J; bases not matched to a gene: 3. CDR3 length: 16 residues. The CDR3 region has the DNA TGCGCCAGCAGCTTGGGGGGGACAGATAGCAATCAGCCCCAGCATTTT. Amino acid sequence: CASSLGGTDSNQPQHF.

The CDR3 DNA is TGTGCCAGCAAAGGGGGCGGGACCGGGGAGCTGTTTTTT. Protein: CASKGGGTGELFF. J is TRBJ2-2 and V is TRBV28; 7 positions agree with TRBD1. Trimming at V came to 7 bases and at J to 5 bases, leaving 4 bases not matched to a gene. CDR3 size: 13 residues. Per the germline V gene, CDR1 is MDHEN and CDR2 is SYDVKM.

This clone was picked up many times. The chain uses TRBV7-9 and TRBJ2-3; TRBD1 matches 7 bases. V lost 5 bases to trimming and J lost 0 bases; unmatched junction nucleotides: 11. The germline gives CDR1 SEHNR, CDR2 FQNEAQ (reference sequence). This CDR3 contains 17 residues. The CDR3 DNA reads as TGTGCCAGCAGCCACATGACAACAGGGGCTAGCACAGATACGCAGTATTTT. Protein product: CASSHMTTGASTDTQYF. The full variable domain, in which reference TRBV7-9 and TRBJ2-3 provide the parts outside the CDR3, is DTGVSQNPRHKITKRGQNVTFRCDPISEHNRLYWYRQTLGQGPEFLTYFQNEAQLEKSRLLSDRFSAERPKGSFSTLEIQRTEQGDSAMYLCASSHMTTGASTDTQYFGPGTRLTVL.

The chain links TRBV7-9 to TRBJ2-3; D not certain. Between the trimmed V and J ends, which lost 2 bases and 5 bases, there was a span of 8 bases. This CDR3 comprises 13 residues. Germline assignment: CDR1 SEHNR and CDR2 FQNEAQ (reference sequence). The DNA of the CDR3 is TGTGCCAGCAGCTTAATGGAGAAAGATACGCAGTATTTT. It is translated as CASSLMEKDTQYF. Full variable domain (rest looked up from reference TRBV7-9 and TRBJ2-3): DTGVSQNPRHKITKRGQNVTFRCDPISEHNRLYWYRQTLGQGPEFLTYFQNEAQLEKSRLLSDRFSAERPKGSFSTLEIQRTEQGDSAMYLCASSLMEKDTQYFGPGTRLTVL.